This T cell receptor (beta chain) was retrieved from a study of radiation and T cells in renal cell carcinoma. Study conclusions and caveats: Dominant CDR3 motifs were more common in irradiated tumors than controls. Irradiated tumors had higher TCR clonality than control tumors.

Germline assignment: CDR1 SQVTM and CDR2 ANQGSEA. The CDR3 is made up of 10 amino acids. Trimming left V 4 bases short and J 15 bases short, with 13 bases between. Only a few counts were recorded for this clone. Its matching antigen is unknown. The treatment here: treatment-naive control, cytoreductive nephrectomy. Control tumor donors were several females and ten to twelve males, median age about 50 years. Some clones are missing from TCRdb's copy, which holds only in-frame ones; the method was immunoSEQ multiplex PCR. The profile shows roughly 21,000 clones, under 65% of them singletons. The chain joins TRBV29-1 to TRBJ2-1; D tentatively reads TRBD1 or TRBD2 (5 bases each). This material consisted of tumor tissue, taken from a patient whose treatment was nephrectomy without radiotherapy. The origin of this receptor is a human donor with renal cell carcinoma. The chain's CDR3 is CSVGGTLPFF. In nucleotides, the CDR3 is TGCAGCGTTGGTGGGACCCTCCCGTTCTTC.